This TCR beta chain was sequenced for a study of T cells after yellow fever vaccination. General study findings and limits: Once the booster was given, most primary-vaccination clones reappeared, at approximately 97% for CD4 and around 90% for CD8.

The CDR3 is made up of 11 amino acids. The V end lost 6 bases, the J end lost 7 bases, and 10 bases lay between the germline ends. Germline V CDR1 and CDR2: SGHRS, YFSETQ. This clonotype came up many times. Its antigen is currently unknown. The 5'RACE template-switching step produced TCR cDNA and added a universal primer site and UMIs. Using its own MiXCR run on the 5' RACE reads, TCRdb lists one record per CDR3 protein. Here the sample spans about 360,000 distinct CDR3 sequences, about 6.2% being singletons. This TCR derives from a man aged 30-40 years who received the YFV17D yellow fever vaccine. The chain joins TRBV5-1 to TRBJ2-5; D is undetermined. The sample here was PBMCs, taken 5 days after the yellow fever booster vaccination. The CDR3 protein is CASTNTGTQYF. In nucleotides, the CDR3 is TGCGCCAGCACAAACACTGGGACCCAGTACTTC. The variable domain in full, with the rest retrieved from reference TRBV5-1 and TRBJ2-5, is KAGVTQTPRYLIKTRGQQVTLSCSPISGHRSVSWYQQTPGQGLQFLFEYFSETQRNKGNFPGRFSGRQFSNSRSEMNVSTLELGDSALYLCASTNTGTQYFGPGTRLLVL.